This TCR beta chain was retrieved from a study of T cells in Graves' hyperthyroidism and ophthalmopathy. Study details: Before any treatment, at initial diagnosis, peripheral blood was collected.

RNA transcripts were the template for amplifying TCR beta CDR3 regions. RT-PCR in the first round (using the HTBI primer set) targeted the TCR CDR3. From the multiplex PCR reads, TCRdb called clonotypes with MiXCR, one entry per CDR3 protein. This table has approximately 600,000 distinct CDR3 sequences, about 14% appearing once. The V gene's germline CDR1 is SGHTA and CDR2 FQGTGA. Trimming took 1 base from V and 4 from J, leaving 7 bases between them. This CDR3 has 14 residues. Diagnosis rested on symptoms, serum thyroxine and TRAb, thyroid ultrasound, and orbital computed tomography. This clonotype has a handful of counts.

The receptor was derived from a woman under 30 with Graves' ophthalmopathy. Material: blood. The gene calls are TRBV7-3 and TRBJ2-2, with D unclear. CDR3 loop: CASSLITGTGELFF. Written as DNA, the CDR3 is TGTGCCAGCAGCTTAATAACCGGCACCGGGGAGCTGTTTTTT.